Listed below are T cell receptor beta chains from one sample, sequenced in a study of CD8+ T cells in alopecia areata. Assay used: immunoSEQ multiplex PCR; TCRdb lists only in-frame clones, some missing. The table has about 120,000 clones, 50% to 55% seen once. The source was CD4+ T cells sorted from blood, collected at week 4, from a patient treated with tofacitinib. These receptors all stem from a human donor with alopecia areata. Both conserved end residues are part of each CDR3. Fields, in order: V gene, clone size, D gene, J gene, CDR3 DNA, CDR3 protein. D genes are given only for firm matches. Clone size is stated in some rows and not others, as once, few, many or a class when expanded.

V: TRBV2; size: -; D: -; J: TRBJ1-5; DNA: TGTGCCAGCAGTGTGTCAGAGAGCAATCAGCCCCAGCATTTT; CDR3: CASSVSESNQPQHF
V: TRBV13; size: -; D: -; J: TRBJ1-4; DNA: TGTGCCAGCAGAAAGGCGTGGAGAACTAATGAAAAACTGTTTTTT; CDR3: CASRKAWRTNEKLFF
V: TRBV30; size: few; D: -; J: TRBJ2-3; DNA: TGTGCCTGGAGTGTAATCGACCTTACAGATACGCAGTATTTT; CDR3: CAWSVIDLTDTQYF
V: TRBV11-2; size: -; D: TRBD1; J: TRBJ1-5; DNA: TGTGCCAGCAGCTCACAGGGGAATCAGCCCCAGCATTTT; CDR3: CASSSQGNQPQHF
V: TRBV5-4; size: -; D: -; J: TRBJ2-5; DNA: TGTGCCAGCAGCTTATATTCGAATCATGAAGAGACCCAGTACTTC; CDR3: CASSLYSNHEETQYF
V: TRBV11-2; size: -; D: -; J: TRBJ2-5; DNA: TGTGCCAGCAGCTTATTCAGCGAGACCCAGTACTTC; CDR3: CASSLFSETQYF
V: TRBV14; size: -; D: -; J: TRBJ1-6; DNA: TGTGCCAGCAGCCAAGCATTTGACATTGGGTATAATTCACCCCTCCACTTT; CDR3: CASSQAFDIGYNSPLHF
V: TRBV14; size: -; D: TRBD2; J: TRBJ2-3; DNA: TGTGCCAGCAGCCAAGTTGGGACTAGGGCAGATACGCAGTATTTT; CDR3: CASSQVGTRADTQYF
V: TRBV7-9; size: -; D: -; J: TRBJ1-1; DNA: TGTGCCAGCAGCGATCGATATAAGGGTGAAGCTTTCTTT; CDR3: CASSDRYKGEAFF
V: TRBV30; size: -; D: TRBD1; J: TRBJ1-1; DNA: TGTGCCTGGACAGTGCAGACAGGGGGCACTGAAGCTTTCTTT; CDR3: CAWTVQTGGTEAFF
V: TRBV6-5; size: -; D: -; J: TRBJ1-4; DNA: TGTGCCAGCAGTAGGACGGAGGGAGAAAAACTGTTTTTT; CDR3: CASSRTEGEKLFF
V: TRBV6-5; size: once; D: TRBD1; J: TRBJ1-2; DNA: TGTGCCAGCAGTTATACAGGGGGCTATGGCTACACCTTC; CDR3: CASSYTGGYGYTF
V: TRBV15; size: few; D: -; J: TRBJ1-1; DNA: TGTGCCACCAGCAGAGACCGTTTAAGGGTGGTGGCTTTCTTT; CDR3: CATSRDRLRVVAFF
V: TRBV7-2; size: few; D: -; J: TRBJ2-5; DNA: TGTGCCAGCAGCTTACAGGAGGGAGAGACCCAGTACTTC; CDR3: CASSLQEGETQYF
V: TRBV30; size: -; D: TRBD2; J: TRBJ2-1; DNA: TGTGCCTGGAGCAGCGGGGCCCTCAATGAGCAGTTCTTC; CDR3: CAWSSGALNEQFF
V: TRBV29-1; size: -; D: TRBD1; J: TRBJ2-5; DNA: TGCAGCGTTGGGACACAGGGGGCAAGGGGTAGATCGGAGACCCAGTACTTC; CDR3: CSVGTQGARGRSETQYF
V: TRBV5-1; size: -; D: -; J: TRBJ1-1; DNA: TGCGCCAGCAGTTCCTCCCCCCTCACGGCTTTCTTT; CDR3: CASSSSPLTAFF
V: TRBV29-1; size: -; D: -; J: TRBJ1-1; DNA: TGCAGCGGAGGAGCCATGAACACTGAAGCTTTCTTT; CDR3: CSGGAMNTEAFF
V: TRBV29-1; size: -; D: -; J: TRBJ2-1; DNA: TGCAGCGTTGACGGGGGTCTTAATGAGCAGTTCTTC; CDR3: CSVDGGLNEQFF
V: TRBV5-1; size: -; D: TRBD1; J: TRBJ1-1; DNA: TGCGCCAGCACCCGGACAGGGCAGAACACTGAAGCTTTCTTT; CDR3: CASTRTGQNTEAFF
V: TRBV10-3; size: -; D: -; J: TRBJ2-1; DNA: TGTGCCATCAGTCCGACTGAGGTCGGAGAGCAGTTCTTC; CDR3: CAISPTEVGEQFF
V: TRBV2; size: -; D: -; J: TRBJ2-7; DNA: TGTGCCAGCAGTGTTCGCGAATCCTCCTACGAGCAGTACTTC; CDR3: CASSVRESSYEQYF
V: TRBV18; size: few; D: -; J: TRBJ2-1; DNA: TGTGCCAGCTCACCGGCGGGGAGCTCCTACAATGAGCAGTTCTTC; CDR3: CASSPAGSSYNEQFF
V: TRBV13; size: -; D: -; J: TRBJ2-2; DNA: TGTGCCAGCAGCCGCGGTCCCTCCAAAACGGCCGGGGAGCTGTTTTTT; CDR3: CASSRGPSKTAGELFF
V: TRBV7-9; size: once; D: TRBD1; J: TRBJ1-1; DNA: TGTGCCAGCAGCTTAGGAGGGACAGGGGAAGCTTTCTTT; CDR3: CASSLGGTGEAFF
V: TRBV23-1; size: -; D: -; J: TRBJ1-5; DNA: TGCGCCAGCAGTCAATCCCCCCCTCGGGGTGGGAATCAGCCCCAGCATTTT; CDR3: CASSQSPPRGGNQPQHF
V: TRBV30; size: -; D: TRBD1; J: TRBJ1-1; DNA: TGTGCCTGGACCACGGACAGGCTGACTGAAGCTTTCTTT; CDR3: CAWTTDRLTEAFF
V: TRBV11-2; size: few; D: -; J: TRBJ1-1; DNA: TGTGCCAGCAGCACAAACCGACAGGAAGCTTTCTTT; CDR3: CASSTNRQEAFF
V: TRBV30; size: -; D: TRBD1; J: TRBJ1-2; DNA: TGTGCCTGCTCTCCCGGCGGACAGGCCTATGGCTACACCTTC; CDR3: CACSPGGQAYGYTF
V: TRBV5-1; size: -; D: TRBD1; J: TRBJ2-1; DNA: TGCGCCAGCAGCGTCGGACAGGGGAGGGTCAATGAGCAGTTCTTC; CDR3: CASSVGQGRVNEQFF